The subject of this entry is one T cell receptor (beta chain). No antigen is known for it. Per-nucleotide qualities are absent, and no much larger clonotype sits a single base away. The data stem from a study of T-cell memory formation after mild COVID-19 (dated by TCRdb to the early 2020s). As for the study more broadly: TCR sequence clusters from the two donors were largely donor specific. Two young, previously healthy adult volunteers, one female and one male, were included in the cohort. Longitudinal TCRalpha and TCRbeta repertoire sequencing tracked T-cell clones expanding and contracting after mild COVID-19 in a couple of donors.

Ficoll-Paque density gradient centrifugation was the method used to isolate PBMCs. Overall study results and their limits: SARS-CoV-2 specificity of the second-wave clones peaking on day 37 was not confirmed. The study included only a couple of mild cases, and larger cohorts that include severe cases with pre-infection samples were judged to be necessary. Clones that contracted from day 15 to 85 showed balanced CD4/CD8 phenotypes, whereas a second wave of clones that expanded from day 15 to 37 leaned towards CD4+. Contracting CD4+ clones turned up mainly in the CM and EM memory subsets, whereas EMRA was where CD8+ clones were enriched. Some responding clones were detected in pre-infection memory, suggesting pre-existing cross-reactive memory T cells joined the SARS-CoV-2 response.

These reads were obtained on an Illumina NovaSeq 6000. cDNA libraries for TCRalpha and TCRbeta were prepared by 5'RACE using constant-segment primers, with sample barcodes and unique molecular identifiers added. RNA was extracted from every sample with Trizol reagent. The libraries were amplified in two PCR steps, and the second step added a second sample barcode and Illumina TruSeq adapters. Sequencing of the libraries was done on an Illumina NovaSeq, producing 2 x 150 bp paired-end reads. The study's processing was this. Reads were demultiplexed and collapsed into UMI-guided consensus sequences with migec v1.2.7. Using mixcr v2.1.11, UMI consensuses were aligned to TRA and TRB V and J templates and then assembled into clonotypes. A clonotype was counted as expanded or contracted only if both edgeR and NoisET called the change significant, with noise models trained on biological replicates. edgeR calls used a false discovery rate-adjusted p below 0.01 and a log2 fold-change threshold of 1. As an exploratory analysis of dynamics, max-normalized trajectories of the 1000 most abundant clonotypes were examined with PCA combined with hierarchical clustering. Each responding clone was given a CD4 or CD8 phenotype based on the CD4+ and CD8+ repertoires, which had been sequenced separately. Using fastp at Q25 and MiXCR, TCRdb reprocessed the public reads and kept productive beta chains. Under each unique CDR3 protein, matching rows form one entry showing the most common genes and DNA. These V and J calls derive from TCRdb rather than the authors' analysis. The sample records hundreds of thousands of distinct CDR3 sequences, about 23% of which are singletons. The top ten hold 9.5% to 15% of the sample.

For CDR1 and CDR2, the germline V gene lists SQVTM and ANQGSEA. A distance of 17 bases separates the germline ends of V and J, which lose 7 bases and 6 bases respectively. The CDR3 goes from the cysteine to the phenylalanine over 13 residues. Of the read, only the CDR3 DNA is kept; its 39 bases are in frame from base 1. The sequencing input was PBMCs or a T cell subset sorted from them (not recorded which). The V and J segments used are TRBV29-1 and TRBJ2-3; the D gene is possibly TRBD2, with 5 bases matching. The clonotype originates from an adult woman who had mild COVID-19 (a few samples of this study predate the infection). The sample titles of this study are shuffled in the database, so cell type and time point are left out; the donor was told from shared clones. Read as DNA, the sequence is TGCAGCGGGTCCGGACCCACGGGGGATACGCAGTATTTT. This codes for CSGSGPTGDTQYF.